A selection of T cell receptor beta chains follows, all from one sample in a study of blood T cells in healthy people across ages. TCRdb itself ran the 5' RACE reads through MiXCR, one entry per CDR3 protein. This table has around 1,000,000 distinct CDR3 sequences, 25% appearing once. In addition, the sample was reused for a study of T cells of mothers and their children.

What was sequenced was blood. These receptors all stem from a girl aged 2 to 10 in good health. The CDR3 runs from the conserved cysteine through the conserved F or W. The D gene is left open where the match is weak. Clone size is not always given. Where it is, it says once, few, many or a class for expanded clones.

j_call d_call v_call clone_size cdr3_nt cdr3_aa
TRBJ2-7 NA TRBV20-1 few TGCAGTGCTCCCCCCTTTAGACAGTCCTACGAGCAGTACTTC CSAPPFRQSYEQYF
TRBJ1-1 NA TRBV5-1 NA TGCGCCAGCAGCTTGGCCGGGCAGGGGTCCATGAACACTGAAGCTTTCTTT CASSLAGQGSMNTEAFF
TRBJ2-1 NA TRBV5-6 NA TGTGCCAGCAGCTGGGAGAGCGACAGCTACAATGAGCAGTTCTTC CASSWESDSYNEQFF
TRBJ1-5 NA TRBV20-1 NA TGCAGTGCTAGAGATCTAACGGGCAATCAGCCCCAGCATTTT CSARDLTGNQPQHF
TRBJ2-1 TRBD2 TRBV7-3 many TGTGCCAGCAGCCCCACTAGCGGGTGGTTTGATGAGCAGTTCTTC CASSPTSGWFDEQFF
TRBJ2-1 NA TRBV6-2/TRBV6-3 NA TGTGCCAGCAGTTACTCGAGAGTGGCGGAGCAGTTCTTC CASSYSRVAEQFF
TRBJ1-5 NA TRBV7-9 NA TGTGCCAGCAGCTTAAATTCCAAAGGCAGGGGTCAGCCCCAGCATTTT CASSLNSKGRGQPQHF
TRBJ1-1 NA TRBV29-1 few TGCAGCGTTGCATATCCCGAGACAAAAGCTTTCTTT CSVAYPETKAFF
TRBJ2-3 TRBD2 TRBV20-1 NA TGCAGTGCGGGGGGGACGACCTCTAGCACAGATACGCAGTATTTT CSAGGTTSSTDTQYF
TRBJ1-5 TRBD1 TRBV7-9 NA TGTGCCAGCAGCTTAGAGGACAGGGGTCAGCCCCAGCATTTT CASSLEDRGQPQHF